This passage covers 10 T cell receptor beta chains from one sample sequenced in a study of graft-versus-host responses after intestinal transplantation (dated by TCRdb to the early 2020s). Their antigens remain unidentified. The method was the immunoSEQ multiplex PCR assay. The immuneACCESS repertoire file appears here via TCRdb, limited to in-frame rearrangements. These files lack a portion of the clones; in checked studies, under half of the deficit traces to unresolved V genes, and the cause of the others is not known. The sample profile shows 80,000 to 95,000 clones; 88% of them were found once. The ten largest account for 0.28% of the sample. The label giving this sample's time point can be read as: cells obtained before transplantation from donor or recipient. The specimen was unstimulated CD4+ T cells sorted from spleen or lymph node cells, collected before transplant. The source is a human donor who was the organ donor for an intestinal transplant.

This clone was found once. J is TRBJ2-5 and V is TRBV7-2; 9 bases map to TRBD1. The DNA end is more similar to TRBJ2-7, so the J call may be wrong. The CDR3 length is 17 residues. CDR1 is SGHTA and CDR2 is FQGNSA in the germline V gene. Written as DNA, the CDR3 is TGTGCCAGCAGCTTAAGAGGGGGTGGGACAGGGATGAACGAGCAGTACTTC. Encoded protein: CASSLRGGGTGMNEQYF.

The chain is built from TRBV11-2 and TRBJ2-7; tentative D call: TRBD2 (6 bases). V was cut by 3 bases and J by 3 bases, with 9 bases left in between. The CDR3 runs to 13 residues. Germline CDR1 reads SGHAT; CDR2 reads FQNNGV. As DNA, the CDR3 is TGTGCCAGCAGCTTTGGAGGGGTCTACGAGCAGTACTTC. This codes for CASSFGGVYEQYF. Drawing the rest from reference TRBV11-2 and TRBJ2-7, the complete variable domain is EAGVAQSPRYKIIEKRQSVAFWCNPISGHATLYWYQQILGQGPKLLIQFQNNGVVDDSQLPKDRFSAERLKGVDSTLKIQPAKLEDSAVYLCASSFGGVYEQYFGPGTRLTVT.

The rearrangement links TRBV7-8 to TRBJ2-3; TRBD2 is a possible D gene (6 bases). CDR1 is SGHVS, CDR2 FQNEAQ, per germline. CDR3 length: 16 residues. V lost 2 bases and J lost 0, with 12 bases in between. CDR3 amino acids: CASSLTRLGSTDTQYF. CDR3 DNA sequence: TGTGCCAGCAGCTTAACCCGACTAGGTAGCACAGATACGCAGTATTTT.

This chain uses TRBV11-3 with TRBJ1-2; TRBD1 matches 8 bases. The V and J ends lost 1 base and 7 bases, in that order; junction bases with no gene match: 17. The germline gives CDR1 SGHNT, CDR2 YENEEA. The CDR3 covers 18 residues. The CDR3 DNA reads as TGTGCCAGCAGCTTAGGGTGGGCTACAGGGGGTCGGGTGGCTGGCTACACCTTC. This translates into CASSLGWATGGRVAGYTF.

V is TRBV11-3 and J is TRBJ2-5, with D tentatively TRBD1 (6 bases). The germline V and J ends were trimmed by 5 bases and 5 bases, with 15 bases remaining between them. The germline CDR1 and CDR2 sequences are SGHNT and YENEEA. This CDR3 contains 14 residues. Written as DNA, the CDR3 is TGTGCCAGCAGCGAACAGGGACGTTTCGAGACCCAGTACTTC. This encodes CASSEQGRFETQYF.

This clone appeared once. The CDR3 loop reads CASSLVGTGANYEQYF. CDR3 DNA sequence: TGTGCCAGCAGCTTAGTAGGGACAGGGGCAAACTACGAGCAGTACTTC. This chain connects TRBV7-2 to TRBJ2-7, with 10 bases matching TRBD1. Germline CDR1 is SGHTA and CDR2 is FQGNSA. The CDR3 contains 16 residues. The V and J ends lost 1 base and 3 bases, in that order; junction bases with no gene match: 6.

The chain couples TRBV18 to TRBJ2-3, with 11 bases aligning to TRBD2. The CDR3 runs 18 residues. With V trimmed by 3 bases and J by 1 base, 9 bases remained unmatched. Per germline, CDR1 KGHSH and CDR2 LQKENI. CDR3 bases: TGTGCCAGCTCACCCATCGAACTAGCGGGGGTCGGCACAGATACGCAGTATTTT. It encodes CASSPIELAGVGTDTQYF. Looking up the rest from reference TRBV18 and TRBJ2-3 gives the full variable domain: NAGVMQNPRHLVRRRGQEARLRCSPMKGHSHVYWYRQLPEEGLKFMVYLQKENIIDESGMPKERFSAEFPKEGPSILRIQQVVRGDSAAYFCASSPIELAGVGTDTQYFGPGTRLTVL.

With respect to this clone: Germline is not matched at one junction end, which may reflect a read error. The genes are TRBV7-7 and TRBJ2-3; D remains ambiguous. The CDR3 is 13 residues long. Germline V gene sequence: CDR1 SSHAT, CDR2 FNYEAQ (reference sequence). The CDR3, as DNA: TGTGCTAGCAGCCAGAGACTGGAGGATACGCAGTATTTT. Protein sequence: CASSQRLEDTQYF.

This chain joins TRBV9 and TRBJ2-2; 8 bases are shared with TRBD2. V lost 3 bases and J lost 1; bases outside the gene matches: 2. Looked up from germline, CDR1 is SGDLS and CDR2 is YYNGEE. The CDR3 sequence is 15 residues long. The CDR3 loop reads CASSAGGENTGELFF. CDR3 coding DNA: TGTGCCAGCAGCGCGGGGGGGGAGAACACCGGGGAGCTGTTTTTT.

The genes are TRBV2 and TRBJ1-2; TRBD1 agrees at 7 bases. Germline loops: CDR1 SNHLY, CDR2 FYNNEI. The CDR3 length is 13 residues. The junction had 6 bases not matched to a gene; V was cut back by 6 bases and J by 5 bases. DNA for the CDR3: TGTGCCAGCAGCCCGACAGGGAAGTATGGCTACACCTTC. It codes for CASSPTGKYGYTF.